One T cell receptor beta chain is described in this entry. The data are from a study of blood T cell repertoires in COVID-19. Study in general: From the United States, Italy and Spain came samples of acute and convalescent COVID-19. In each case, the material was cDNA or gDNA derived from T cells, B-cell-depleted T cells, or PBMCs.

Sequenced by immunoSEQ multiplex PCR; TCRdb stores in-frame clones only, minus some. The sample consists of more than 250,000 clones, over 75% of them appearing once. The CDR3 has 14 amino acids. CDR1 is LNHDA and CDR2 is SQIVND in the germline V gene (reference sequence). V lost 4 bases and J 7 bases, leaving 14 bases between the germline ends. This sequence originates from a man aged 50 to 59 with active or convalescent COVID-19. The J gene is TRBJ1-5, the V gene TRBV19; D gene unclear. Sequencing was performed on peripheral blood. This CDR3 is CASSRSSGVQPQHF. The DNA of the CDR3 is TGTGCCAGTAGTAGATCAAGTGGAGTACAGCCCCAGCATTTT.